The TCR beta chain described here comes from a study of blood T cell repertoires in COVID-19. Turning to the study itself: Sites in the United States, Italy and Spain provided acute and convalescent COVID-19 samples.

This CDR3 has 15 residues. Germline V gene sequence: CDR1 LGHDT, CDR2 YNNKEL (reference sequence). V was pared by 3 bases and J by 2 bases, with 6 bases of the junction left unmatched. The protocol was immunoSEQ multiplex PCR, while the TCRdb copy is restricted to in-frame clones and leaves out a portion. The repertoire includes approximately 160,000 clones, around 80% of them detected once, and more than 5.5% sits in the top ten. The sample was PBMCs or T cells enriched from blood (not recorded which). The chain has TRBV3-1 (or the pseudogene TRBV3-2) and TRBJ2-7; TRBD2 matches at 8 bases. This sequence was found in a man aged 45-65 years who had recovered from COVID-19. DNA of the CDR3: TGTGCCAGCAGCCATGGGCGGGGGGCCCCCTACGAGCAGTACTTC. This translates into CASSHGRGAPYEQYF.